These T cell receptor beta chains were read from a single sample in a study of blood T cell repertoires in COVID-19. The protocol was immunoSEQ multiplex PCR, while the TCRdb copy is restricted to in-frame clones and leaves out a portion. The repertoire has about 200,000 clones, approximately 82% of them found once; the top ten carry around 12%. Specimen: peripheral blood. These TCRs come from a woman aged 40 to 49 with acute or convalescent COVID-19. Each CDR3 is given with its conserved first and last residue. The D gene is left open where the match is weak. Only part of the rows carry a size: once, few, many, or a class if the clone is expanded.

clone_size: .
d_call: TRBD1
v_call: TRBV7-2
j_call: TRBJ1-2
cdr3_nt: TGTGCCAGCAGCCCAAGACCCCGGACGCGGGACAGGGCTAACTATGGCTACACCTTC
cdr3_aa: CASSPRPRTRDRANYGYTF

clone_size: .
d_call: TRBD1
v_call: TRBV4-1
j_call: TRBJ2-1
cdr3_nt: TGCGCCAGCAGCCAAGAACCGGGACAGCTCTACAATGAGCAGTTCTTC
cdr3_aa: CASSQEPGQLYNEQFF

clone_size: .
d_call: TRBD2
v_call: TRBV6-5
j_call: TRBJ2-3
cdr3_nt: TGTGCCAGCAGTCGGACTAGCGGCCCCACAGATACGCAGTATTTT
cdr3_aa: CASSRTSGPTDTQYF

clone_size: once
d_call: .
v_call: TRBV12-3/TRBV12-4
j_call: TRBJ1-2
cdr3_nt: TGTGCCAGCAGTGGCGACAGTGGCTACACCTTC
cdr3_aa: CASSGDSGYTF

clone_size: few
d_call: TRBD2
v_call: TRBV30
j_call: TRBJ2-4
cdr3_nt: TGTGCCGGGGAGGTCAGCGGGGCAGCCAAAAACATTCAGTACTTC
cdr3_aa: CAGEVSGAAKNIQYF

clone_size: .
d_call: TRBD1
v_call: TRBV15
j_call: TRBJ2-3
cdr3_nt: TGTGCCACCAGCATAGACAGGGGTTCCACAGATACGCAGTATTTT
cdr3_aa: CATSIDRGSTDTQYF

clone_size: .
d_call: .
v_call: TRBV11-1
j_call: TRBJ1-1
cdr3_nt: TGTGCCAGCAGCTTAGGCAGGGGAATGACTGAAGCTTTCTTT
cdr3_aa: CASSLGRGMTEAFF

clone_size: .
d_call: TRBD1
v_call: TRBV29-1
j_call: TRBJ1-6
cdr3_nt: TGCAGCGTGGGGGCAGGGGGCGGTTCACCCCTCCACTTT
cdr3_aa: CSVGAGGGSPLHF

clone_size: .
d_call: TRBD2
v_call: TRBV5-1
j_call: TRBJ2-1
cdr3_nt: TGCGCCAGCAGCTTTTCTAGCGGGAACTCCTACAATGAGCAGTTCTTC
cdr3_aa: CASSFSSGNSYNEQFF

clone_size: .
d_call: TRBD1
v_call: TRBV4-2
j_call: TRBJ1-1
cdr3_nt: TGTGCCAGCAGCCAAGAACCCAGGGGGCAATGGTACACTGAAGCTTTCTTT
cdr3_aa: CASSQEPRGQWYTEAFF

clone_size: .
d_call: .
v_call: TRBV6-5
j_call: TRBJ1-4
cdr3_nt: TGTGCCAGCACCCTCGACAGTTGGCAAGAAAAACTGTTTTTT
cdr3_aa: CASTLDSWQEKLFF

clone_size: .
d_call: TRBD1
v_call: TRBV7-9
j_call: TRBJ2-7
cdr3_nt: TGTGCCAGCAGCCCGGACAGGGGACAGGGGACGAACGAGCAGTACTTC
cdr3_aa: CASSPDRGQGTNEQYF

clone_size: .
d_call: .
v_call: TRBV29-1
j_call: TRBJ1-1
cdr3_nt: TGCAGCGTTGAAGGGCGGGAGAACACTGAAGCTTTCTTT
cdr3_aa: CSVEGRENTEAFF

clone_size: .
d_call: .
v_call: TRBV6-5
j_call: TRBJ2-7
cdr3_nt: TGTGCCAGCAGTTCTAACTACGAGCAGTACTTC
cdr3_aa: CASSSNYEQYF

clone_size: .
d_call: TRBD1
v_call: TRBV10-3
j_call: TRBJ1-2
cdr3_nt: TGTGCCATCAGTGAGATCGGGAGGGGACAGTCTAACTATGGCTACACCTTC
cdr3_aa: CAISEIGRGQSNYGYTF

clone_size: .
d_call: TRBD1
v_call: TRBV10-2
j_call: TRBJ2-3
cdr3_nt: TGCGCCAGCAAGACAGGGGAAGATACGCAGTATTTT
cdr3_aa: CASKTGEDTQYF

clone_size: .
d_call: TRBD1
v_call: TRBV19
j_call: TRBJ2-1
cdr3_nt: TGTGCCAGTAGTGTGACAGGGGGACGGGGCAATGAGCAGTTCTTC
cdr3_aa: CASSVTGGRGNEQFF

clone_size: .
d_call: .
v_call: TRBV6-2/TRBV6-3
j_call: TRBJ2-7
cdr3_nt: TGTGCCAGCAGTTACCGCTTCTTACCCCTAGGGGACGAGCAGTACTTC
cdr3_aa: CASSYRFLPLGDEQYF

clone_size: .
d_call: .
v_call: TRBV4-1
j_call: TRBJ2-7
cdr3_nt: TGCGCCAGCAGCCAAGAATGGGAGACTTCCTACGAGCAGTACTTC
cdr3_aa: CASSQEWETSYEQYF

clone_size: .
d_call: .
v_call: TRBV10-3
j_call: TRBJ1-2
cdr3_nt: TGTGCCATCAGTGAGGAGGCAGCCCCCATCGGCTACACCTTC
cdr3_aa: CAISEEAAPIGYTF

clone_size: .
d_call: .
v_call: TRBV20-1
j_call: TRBJ1-4
cdr3_nt: TGCAGTGCTAGTGAACGACAGCCAACTAATGAAAAACTGTTTTTT
cdr3_aa: CSASERQPTNEKLFF

clone_size: .
d_call: .
v_call: TRBV6-5
j_call: TRBJ2-4
cdr3_nt: TGTGCCAGCACCACAGGGGGGGGCGTGGGAAACATTCAGTACTTC
cdr3_aa: CASTTGGGVGNIQYF

clone_size: .
d_call: TRBD1
v_call: TRBV4-2
j_call: TRBJ1-1
cdr3_nt: TGTGCCAGCAGCCAAGACGGGGACAGGGGGCAAACTGAAGCTTTCTTT
cdr3_aa: CASSQDGDRGQTEAFF

clone_size: .
d_call: TRBD2
v_call: TRBV7-8
j_call: TRBJ2-5
cdr3_nt: TGTGCCAGCAGCCCGCTAGCGGGAGGGAACCAAGAGACCCAGTACTTC
cdr3_aa: CASSPLAGGNQETQYF

clone_size: once
d_call: TRBD2
v_call: TRBV13
j_call: TRBJ2-3
cdr3_nt: TGTGCCAGCAGCACCGCTAGCGGGGGGGCCAGTATAGCAGATACGCAGTATTTT
cdr3_aa: CASSTASGGASIADTQYF

clone_size: .
d_call: .
v_call: TRBV25-1
j_call: TRBJ1-1
cdr3_nt: TGTGCCAGCACCTTTCGGGAAGGGGGCACTGAAGCTTTCTTT
cdr3_aa: CASTFREGGTEAFF

clone_size: .
d_call: TRBD2
v_call: TRBV19
j_call: TRBJ2-7
cdr3_nt: TGTGCCAGTAGCCAGGGACTAGACTATTACGAGCAGTACTTC
cdr3_aa: CASSQGLDYYEQYF

clone_size: .
d_call: .
v_call: TRBV29-1
j_call: TRBJ1-1
cdr3_nt: TGCAGCGACAGAGCGACAGAGAACACTGAAGCTTTCTTT
cdr3_aa: CSDRATENTEAFF

clone_size: .
d_call: .
v_call: TRBV6-5
j_call: TRBJ1-4
cdr3_nt: TGTGCCAGCACAGTCAGACTGTTCAATGAAAAACTGTTTTTT
cdr3_aa: CASTVRLFNEKLFF

clone_size: once
d_call: .
v_call: TRBV6-5
j_call: TRBJ1-2
cdr3_nt: TGTGCCAGCATCCGAAGAGTCCAGGGGAACTATGGCTACACCTTC
cdr3_aa: CASIRRVQGNYGYTF

clone_size: .
d_call: .
v_call: TRBV2
j_call: TRBJ1-5
cdr3_nt: TGTGCCAGCAGTCTTGAGGGTAGTGGCAATCAGCCCCAGCATTTT
cdr3_aa: CASSLEGSGNQPQHF

clone_size: .
d_call: .
v_call: TRBV6-4
j_call: TRBJ2-3
cdr3_nt: TGTGCCAGCAGTGAGGCTAGCGATAGTGCAGATACGCAGTATTTT
cdr3_aa: CASSEASDSADTQYF

clone_size: .
d_call: TRBD2
v_call: TRBV9
j_call: TRBJ2-4
cdr3_nt: TGTGCCAGCAGCGTATCCGGGACTAGTAACATTCAGTACTTC
cdr3_aa: CASSVSGTSNIQYF

clone_size: .
d_call: TRBD1
v_call: TRBV19
j_call: TRBJ1-2
cdr3_nt: TGTGCCAGTACCAGGAAGGGACAGGGGCTTGGCTACACCTTC
cdr3_aa: CASTRKGQGLGYTF

clone_size: .
d_call: .
v_call: TRBV7-9
j_call: TRBJ2-1
cdr3_nt: TGTGCCAGCGGGCCCCCCAATGAGCAGTTCTTC
cdr3_aa: CASGPPNEQFF

clone_size: .
d_call: .
v_call: TRBV11-2
j_call: TRBJ2-1
cdr3_nt: TGTGCCAGCAGCTTAGATTCGCGGCTAGTCCGGGTCGATGAGCAGTTCTTC
cdr3_aa: CASSLDSRLVRVDEQFF

clone_size: .
d_call: TRBD2
v_call: TRBV10-3
j_call: TRBJ2-7
cdr3_nt: TGTGCCATCAGTGTGGGACTAGGAGGCGAGCAGTACTTC
cdr3_aa: CAISVGLGGEQYF

clone_size: .
d_call: .
v_call: TRBV5-1
j_call: TRBJ1-1
cdr3_nt: TGCGCCAGCAGCTTGGGGGCAGGACAGAACACTGAAGCTTTCTTT
cdr3_aa: CASSLGAGQNTEAFF

clone_size: .
d_call: TRBD1
v_call: TRBV6-5
j_call: TRBJ2-2
cdr3_nt: TGTGCCAGCAGTCCGCGGACAGGCAACCCCGGGGAGCTGTTTTTT
cdr3_aa: CASSPRTGNPGELFF

clone_size: .
d_call: .
v_call: TRBV6-5
j_call: TRBJ2-7
cdr3_nt: TGTGCCAGCGAAGGGACTTTCTCCTACGAGCAGTACTTC
cdr3_aa: CASEGTFSYEQYF

clone_size: few
d_call: .
v_call: TRBV5-8
j_call: TRBJ1-4
cdr3_nt: TGTGCCAGCAGCCCACAGGGAAACGCTAATGAAAAACTGTTTTTT
cdr3_aa: CASSPQGNANEKLFF

clone_size: .
d_call: .
v_call: TRBV19
j_call: TRBJ1-2
cdr3_nt: TGTGCCAGTAGTAACCGGGACTACCTCAACTATGGCTACACCTTC
cdr3_aa: CASSNRDYLNYGYTF

clone_size: .
d_call: TRBD1
v_call: TRBV6-5
j_call: TRBJ1-2
cdr3_nt: TGTGCCAGCACTGGACAGGCGGATAACTATGGCTACACCTTC
cdr3_aa: CASTGQADNYGYTF

clone_size: .
d_call: TRBD1
v_call: TRBV5-6
j_call: TRBJ1-1
cdr3_nt: TGTGCCAGCAGCCTTACAGGGGGCGCGGACACTGAAGCTTTCTTT
cdr3_aa: CASSLTGGADTEAFF

clone_size: .
d_call: TRBD1
v_call: TRBV19
j_call: TRBJ1-2
cdr3_nt: TGTGCCAGTAGTTACGTGGGACAGAACTATGGCTACACCTTC
cdr3_aa: CASSYVGQNYGYTF

clone_size: .
d_call: .
v_call: TRBV9
j_call: TRBJ1-2
cdr3_nt: TGTGCCAGCAGCTCCCAAACAGCTAACTATGGCTACACCTTC
cdr3_aa: CASSSQTANYGYTF

clone_size: .
d_call: .
v_call: TRBV2
j_call: TRBJ2-1
cdr3_nt: TGTGCCAGCAAAGGACTCATATACAATGAGCAGTTCTTC
cdr3_aa: CASKGLIYNEQFF